These 14 T cell receptor beta chains were all obtained from the same sample, sequenced in a study of early T cells in non-severe SARS-CoV-2 infection. TCRdb analysed the 5' RACE reads with MiXCR anew, one entry per CDR3 protein. Seen here are tens of thousands of distinct CDR3 sequences, 12% observed once, and the top ten hold roughly 1.7%. Sequencing used whole blood. The receptors here all came from an adult who was a healthcare worker with PCR-confirmed SARS-CoV-2 infection or an uninfected control (not recorded which).

The rearrangement joins TRBV27 to TRBJ2-2, with 7 bases matching TRBD1. CDR3 size: 16 residues. J gave up 5 bases and V 0 bases, and 6 bases lay outside the gene matches. The germline V gene has CDR1 MNHEY and CDR2 SMNVEV (reference sequence). The CDR3 DNA reads TGTGCCAGCAGTTTATCAACAGGGGCGAGGACCGGGGAGCTGTTTTTT. Translated, it gives CASSLSTGARTGELFF.

In this sample, this clonotype turned up many times. V usage is TRBV5-1 and J usage is TRBJ1-1; D ambiguous. Germline-derived CDR1 and CDR2 are SGHRS and YFSETQ. V lost 1 base to trimming and J lost 3 bases, with 25 bases between them. This CDR3 is built from 19 residues. For the CDR3, the DNA is TGCGCCAGCAGCTTGAGCGGCTGGAGTGGGAGTCGGGTGGACACTGAAGCTTTCTTT. As protein: CASSLSGWSGSRVDTEAFF.

The V call is TRBV11-2, the J call TRBJ2-5; D remains unclear. Germline assignment: CDR1 SGHAT and CDR2 FQNNGV. This CDR3 region has 14 residues. The ends were cut back, 2 bases at V and 7 bases at J, with 14 bases in the middle. In nucleotides, the CDR3 is TGTGCCAGCAGCTTATCCGTCCTGTTGGGGACCCAGTACTTC. Amino acids: CASSLSVLLGTQYF.

The table lists this clonotype with a few counts. V gene TRBV9 combines with J gene TRBJ1-1; D uncertain. Trimming left V 3 bases short and J 5 bases short, with 14 bases between. The CDR3 extends over 14 amino acids. Germline V CDR1 and CDR2: SGDLS, YYNGEE. This chain's CDR3 is CASSETEHGTEAFF. DNA for the CDR3: TGTGCCAGCAGCGAAACAGAGCATGGAACTGAAGCTTTCTTT.

This clonotype showed up just a few times. This chain uses TRBV6-5 with TRBJ2-3, with D unresolved. V lost 3 bases to trimming and J lost 5 bases, with 21 bases between them. CDR3 length: 17 residues. Germline V gives CDR1 MNHEY, CDR2 SVGAGI. CDR3 coding DNA: TGTGCCAGCAGTTATATTGGGATGGTAGATAGAGTAGATACGCAGTATTTT. Its protein product is CASSYIGMVDRVDTQYF.

This clonotype occurred many times. J is TRBJ2-6 and V is TRBV30; D not resolved. Germline V CDR1 and CDR2: GTSNPN, SVGIG (reference sequence). The V gene lost 5 bases and the J gene lost 0 bases, with 8 bases spanning the gap. This CDR3 has 14 residues. DNA for the CDR3: TGTGCCTGGGCTTGGGGCTCTGGGGCCAACGTCCTGACTTTC. Translated, it gives CAWAWGSGANVLTF. Together with reference TRBV30 and TRBJ2-6, the CDR3 gives the full variable domain: SQTIHQWPATLVQPVGSPLSLECTVEGTSNPNLYWYRQAAGRGLQLLFYSVGIGQISSEVPQNLSASRPQDRQFILSSKKLLLSDSGFYLCAWAWGSGANVLTFGAGSRLTVL.

The chain recombines TRBV6-5 with TRBJ1-1; D is unclear. Trimming left V 1 base short and J 3 bases short, with 6 bases between. The CDR3 loop spans 13 amino acids. Germline V lookup: CDR1 MNHEY, CDR2 SVGAGI. As DNA, the CDR3 is TGTGCCAGCAGTTACTTGGGTCACACTGAAGCTTTCTTT. Amino acids: CASSYLGHTEAFF.

V gene TRBV12-3 or TRBV12-4 combines with J gene TRBJ1-2; 9 positions agree with TRBD1. CDR3 length: 16 residues. V was clipped by 7 bases and J by 1 base; unmatched bases: 10. DNA of the CDR3: TGTGCCAGCACCCCCGGGGGACAGGGTTATAACTATGGCTACACCTTC. This translates into CASTPGGQGYNYGYTF.

This clonotype has a count of ten or more. V gene TRBV5-1 combines with J gene TRBJ2-2; possible D gene TRBD2, 5 bases. V lost 4 bases to trimming and J lost 1 base, with 8 bases between them. The CDR3 extends over 14 amino acids. The germline V gene has CDR1 SGHRS and CDR2 YFSETQ. CDR3 sequence reads: CASSRGGNTGELFF. The CDR3 DNA is TGCGCCAGCAGCAGAGGAGGGAACACCGGGGAGCTGTTTTTT.

This clonotype has ten or more counts. The chain is built from TRBV25-1 and TRBJ2-7; either TRBD1 or TRBD2 may supply D (5 bases each). The CDR3 consists of 14 residues. V was pared by 5 bases and J by 0 bases, with 11 bases between. Germline V gene data show CDR1 as MGHDK and CDR2 as SYGVNS. The CDR3 spells CASSYTGGSYEQYF. The CDR3 DNA follows: TGTGCCAGCAGTTATACAGGAGGCTCCTACGAGCAGTACTTC.

This clonotype was counted many times. In nucleotides, the CDR3 is TGTGCCAGCAGTGGCGAAGGGCCAACCTACAATGAGCAGTTCTTC. This sequence encodes CASSGEGPTYNEQFF. The chain combines TRBV6-6 with TRBJ2-1, with D unresolved. Germline V CDR1 and CDR2: MNHNY, SVGAGI (reference sequence). CDR3 length: 15 amino acids. The V end lost 5 bases, the J end lost 2 bases, and 13 bases lay between the germline ends.

Many counts were recorded for this clonotype. CDR3 DNA: TGCAGCGTTGATCGGGGCTACACCTTC. This encodes CSVDRGYTF. V and J are TRBV29-1 and TRBJ1-2; D is unclear. The ends were cut back, 3 bases at V and 8 bases at J, with 4 bases in the middle. Per germline, CDR1 SQVTM and CDR2 ANQGSEA. This CDR3 spans 9 amino acids.

DNA for the CDR3: TGCAGCGTCCCCGGGAAAGGCGGAGCGGATACGCAGTATTTT. Translating it yields CSVPGKGGADTQYF. This chain joins TRBV29-1 and TRBJ2-3, with D possibly being TRBD2 (5 bases). The CDR3 extends over 14 amino acids. Germline CDR1 and CDR2: SQVTM and ANQGSEA. Trimming removed 6 bases at V and 6 bases at J, with 19 bases between.

At least ten counts were recorded for this clonotype. The chain links TRBV7-9 to TRBJ2-2, with 8 bases fitting TRBD1. J gave up 6 bases and V 1 base, and 4 bases lay outside the gene matches. This CDR3 has 15 amino acids. From germline, CDR1 is SEHNR and CDR2 FQNEAQ (reference sequence). The CDR3 DNA reads TGTGCCAGCAGCTTAGAAGACAGGGGTGCCGGGGAGCTGTTTTTT. Translation gives CASSLEDRGAGELFF. Full variable domain (remainder filled in from reference TRBV7-9 and TRBJ2-2): DTGVSQNPRHKITKRGQNVTFRCDPISEHNRLYWYRQTLGQGPEFLTYFQNEAQLEKSRLLSDRFSAERPKGSFSTLEIQRTEQGDSAMYLCASSLEDRGAGELFFGEGSRLTVL.